A single sample gave rise to the 30 T cell receptor beta chains below, sequenced in a study of cytomegalovirus exposure and HLA in healthy donors. The repertoire was sequenced with immunoSEQ multiplex PCR; TCRdb's copy has only in-frame clones and lacks some. The data hold about 330,000 clones, with roughly 90% observed a single time. Sample: PBMCs. These TCRs come from a woman aged 25 to 39 in good health and CMV-seropositive.

This chain connects TRBV7-2 to TRBJ2-7; unclear D gene. Germline values: CDR1 SGHTA, CDR2 FQGNSA. The length of the CDR3 is 13 residues. V dropped 1 base and J dropped 4 bases, with 8 bases sitting between them. CDR3 DNA: TGTGCCAGCAGCTTAGAGGACCTGTACGAGCAGTACTTC. Translating it yields CASSLEDLYEQYF.

The CDR3 protein is CAISWRGGETQYF. CDR3 nucleotide sequence: TGTGCCATCAGTTGGAGAGGGGGAGAGACCCAGTACTTC. This chain joins TRBV10-3 and TRBJ2-5, with a possible D match to TRBD1 (6 bases). CDR1 is ENHRY and CDR2 is SYGVKD in the germline V gene. This CDR3 is built from 13 residues. V lost 5 bases and J lost 4, with 11 bases in between.

As to this clone: In the same sample, other DNA sequences code for this CDR3. The chain carries TRBV27 and TRBJ2-7; D call uncertain. CDR1 MNHEY and CDR2 SMNVEV come from the germline V gene (reference sequence). The length of the CDR3 is 13 residues. V lost 2 bases, J lost 0 bases, and 5 bases lay in between. The CDR3 nucleotides read TGTGCCAGCAGTTTAGGTGGCTCCTACGAGCAGTACTTC. It translates to CASSLGGSYEQYF.

V and J are TRBV7-3 and TRBJ2-3; 9 positions match TRBD2. V trimming: 5 bases; J trimming: 0 bases; junction bases outside the gene matches: 3. The CDR3 contains 15 residues. Looked up from germline, CDR1 is SGHTA and CDR2 is FQGTGA. This CDR3 is CASSPLAGSTDTQYF. CDR3 nucleotides: TGTGCCAGCAGCCCTCTAGCGGGAAGCACAGATACGCAGTATTTT.

Concerning this clone itself: Distinct nucleotide sequences in the sample also encode this CDR3. CDR3 loop: CASSADRGQETQYF. As DNA, the CDR3 is TGTGCCAGCAGCGCGGACAGGGGGCAAGAGACCCAGTACTTC. The genes are TRBV9 and TRBJ2-5; 10 bases are shared with TRBD1. Germline V CDR1 and CDR2: SGDLS, YYNGEE. J was trimmed by 2 bases and V by 3 bases; bases with no gene match: 1. CDR3 length: 14 residues.

The chain carries TRBV7-2 and TRBJ2-3; D is tentatively TRBD1 or TRBD2 (5 bases each). The length of the CDR3 is 14 residues. Trimming cost V 7 bases and J 4 bases, with 15 bases left between them. From germline, CDR1 is SGHTA and CDR2 FQGNSA. The DNA for the CDR3 is TGTGCCAGCACCCCAGGGACGAGCTCAGATACGCAGTATTTT. It encodes CASTPGTSSDTQYF.

This clone was seen repeatedly, ten times or more. CDR3 nucleotide sequence: TGTGCCAGCAGTATGGGCACCAATTCACCCCTCCACTTT. This translates into CASSMGTNSPLHF. The chain carries TRBV25-1 and TRBJ1-6; no reliable D call. V was trimmed by 5 bases and J by 7 bases, leaving 9 bases between them. Germline values: CDR1 MGHDK, CDR2 SYGVNS. This CDR3 spans 13 amino acids.

CDR3 amino acids: CATSIRNGGDTQYF. The CDR3 nucleotides read TGTGCCACCAGCATAAGGAATGGGGGTGATACGCAGTATTTT. The gene calls are TRBV15 and TRBJ2-3; D may match TRBD1 or TRBD2 (5 bases each). V was clipped by 4 bases and J by 6 bases, with 14 bases between them. Germline V CDR1 and CDR2: LNHNV, YYDKDF (reference sequence). The CDR3 covers 14 residues.

The chain links TRBV7-2 to TRBJ2-1; the match to TRBD2 covers 13 bases. Germline CDR1 reads SGHTA; CDR2 reads FQGNSA. The CDR3 contains 17 residues. J gave up 1 base and V 6 bases, and 6 bases lay outside the gene matches. CDR3 sequence: CASRLTSGGSSYNEQFF. CDR3 DNA: TGTGCCAGCAGATTGACTAGCGGGGGGTCTTCCTACAATGAGCAGTTCTTC.

This chain uses TRBV4-2 with TRBJ2-2, with TRBD1 matching 7 bases. This CDR3 has 16 amino acids. Trimming removed 7 bases from V and 0 bases from J; junction bases left unmatched: 8. Germline CDR1 LGHNA, CDR2 YNFKEQ. CDR3: CASTLSGQPNTGELFF. The CDR3 DNA reads TGTGCCAGCACTCTATCGGGACAGCCGAACACCGGGGAGCTGTTTTTT.

In DNA form, the CDR3 reads TGTGCCAGTAGAGGACAGGGGGGAAACTACGAGCAGTACTTC. Amino acids: CASRGQGGNYEQYF. The V and J genes are TRBV19 and TRBJ2-7; 10 positions agree with TRBD1. The CDR3 has 14 residues. Trimming removed 6 bases from V and 3 bases from J; junction bases left unmatched: 5. Per the germline V gene, CDR1 is LNHDA and CDR2 is SQIVND (reference sequence).

This rearrangement joins TRBV9 to TRBJ1-6; the D gene is possibly TRBD1 (6 bases). CDR3 length equals 14 residues. Germline CDR1 is SGDLS and CDR2 is YYNGEE. Trimming left V 3 bases short and J 7 bases short, with 11 bases between. The CDR3 region is CASSGVQGNSPLHF. In nucleotides, the CDR3 is TGTGCCAGCAGCGGAGTACAGGGAAATTCACCCCTCCACTTT.

The rearrangement uses TRBV4-2 and TRBJ2-7, with D possibly being TRBD1 or TRBD2 (6 bases each). The ends were cut back, 0 bases at V and 4 bases at J, with 13 bases in the middle. The CDR3 sequence is 15 residues long. CDR1 is LGHNA, CDR2 YNFKEQ, per germline. In DNA form, the CDR3 reads TGTGCCAGCAGCCAAGATTCCGGGGGCGTTTACGAGCAGTACTTC. Translation: CASSQDSGGVYEQYF.

J is TRBJ1-1 and V is TRBV27, with 9 bases identical to TRBD1. CDR3 length: 14 residues. Germline lookup yields CDR1 MNHEY and CDR2 SMNVEV (reference sequence). V was clipped by 3 bases and J by 4 bases; unmatched bases: 3. The CDR3 DNA reads as TGTGCCAGCAGTTTCGGACAGGGGCTCACTGAAGCTTTCTTT. Translating it yields CASSFGQGLTEAFF.

The V call is TRBV2, the J call TRBJ2-1, with D tentatively TRBD1 (5 bases). Germline V gene lookup returns CDR1 SNHLY and CDR2 FYNNEI. Deletions cut 1 base from V and 5 bases from J, with 15 bases between. This CDR3 is built from 16 residues. CDR3 amino acids: CASSEGRRGNDNEQFF. CDR3 nucleotides: TGTGCCAGCAGTGAAGGGAGAAGGGGCAACGACAATGAGCAGTTCTTC.

This clone occurred once. The chain joins TRBV28 to TRBJ1-2; D is unresolved. V lost 3 bases, J lost 5 bases, and 10 bases lay in between. Germline lookup yields CDR1 MDHEN and CDR2 SYDVKM. This CDR3 comprises 13 residues. The CDR3, as DNA: TGTGCCAGCAGTTTTCTGGAGAATTATGGCTACACCTTC. Amino acid sequence: CASSFLENYGYTF.

This chain uses TRBV5-4 with TRBJ1-5; TRBD1 matches 8 bases. The CDR3 totals 14 residues. The V gene end was trimmed by 4 bases and the J gene end by 3 bases; junction bases not matched to a gene: 3. Germline V gene sequence: CDR1 SGHNT, CDR2 YYREEE (reference sequence). The CDR3 bases are TGTGCCAGCAGCCGGGACAGGAACAATCAGCCCCAGCATTTT. Amino acid sequence: CASSRDRNNQPQHF.

The rearrangement links TRBV21-1 to TRBJ2-7; the table's D call TRBD1 went unverified against the DNA. TRBV21-1 is a pseudogene segment. The length of the CDR3 is 14 residues. For the CDR3, the DNA is TGTGCCAGCAGCCCGGGACAGGATGTCTACGAGCAGTACTTC. Protein sequence: CASSPGQDVYEQYF.

The V and J genes are TRBV7-9 and TRBJ1-3; 7 positions agree with TRBD1. V was clipped by 1 base and J by 4 bases; unmatched bases: 4. In germline, CDR1 is SEHNR, CDR2 FQNEAQ (reference sequence). The CDR3 contains 15 residues. CDR3 amino acids: CASSLETGLGNTIYF. In DNA, the CDR3 is TGTGCCAGCAGCTTAGAGACAGGGCTAGGAAACACCATATATTTT.

The CDR3 is CASSLAGRASEQYF. DNA for the CDR3: TGCGCCAGCAGCTTGGCCGGGAGGGCCTCCGAGCAGTACTTC. The chain recombines TRBV5-1 with TRBJ2-7, with 8 bases fitting TRBD2. After removal of 0 bases from V and 6 bases from J, the junction contained 5 bases not matched to a gene. The CDR3 runs to 14 residues. The germline CDR1 and CDR2 sequences are SGHRS and YFSETQ.

This chain joins TRBV7-3 and TRBJ2-1; D remains unclear. With 6 bases removed from V and 8 bases from J, the gap between germline ends came to 11 bases. The V gene's germline CDR1 is SGHTA and CDR2 FQGTGA. The CDR3 extends over 12 amino acids. CDR3 in amino acids: CASSPNGYEQFF. The CDR3 DNA reads as TGTGCCAGCAGTCCAAACGGTTATGAGCAGTTCTTC.

V is TRBV25-1 and J is TRBJ2-5; the D gene is possibly TRBD1 (5 bases). The V end was cut by 2 bases, the J end by 1 base, with 5 bases between. The CDR3 spans 13 residues. Per germline, CDR1 MGHDK and CDR2 SYGVNS. This chain's CDR3 is CASSEDSQETQYF. CDR3 coding DNA: TGTGCCAGCAGTGAAGACAGCCAAGAGACCCAGTACTTC. The full variable domain, completed using reference TRBV25-1 and TRBJ2-5, is EADIYQTPRYLVIGTGKKITLECSQTMGHDKMYWYQQDPGMELHLIHYSYGVNSTEKGDLSSESTVSRIRTEHFPLTLESARPSHTSQYLCASSEDSQETQYFGPGTRLLVL.

The chain carries TRBV4-1 and TRBJ2-7; tentatively, D is TRBD2 (5 bases). The CDR3 consists of 14 residues. Trimming pared 0 bases from V and 3 bases from J, leaving 9 bases between. Per the germline V gene, CDR1 is MGHRA and CDR2 is YSYEKL. CDR3 in DNA: TGCGCCAGCAGCCAAGATCCGGGATACTACGAGCAGTACTTC. Translation: CASSQDPGYYEQYF.

The table lists this clone with a few counts. V is TRBV6-6 and J is TRBJ1-1; D remains unclear. The CDR3 loop spans 13 amino acids. The germline V gene encodes CDR1 MNHNY and CDR2 SVGAGI (reference sequence). The V gene lost 4 bases and the J gene lost 1 base, with 7 bases spanning the gap. The CDR3 protein is CASSWPGNTEAFF. CDR3 nucleotides: TGTGCCAGCAGTTGGCCGGGGAACACTGAAGCTTTCTTT.

V and J are TRBV27 and TRBJ2-5; 8 bases agree with TRBD2. V lost 6 bases and J lost 5; bases outside the gene matches: 5. This CDR3 has 13 amino acids. Germline CDR1 reads MNHEY; CDR2 reads SMNVEV (reference sequence). The CDR3 here is CASRSGRDETQYF. CDR3 nucleotides: TGTGCCAGCAGAAGCGGGAGAGATGAGACCCAGTACTTC.

The rearrangement uses TRBV7-8 and TRBJ1-2; 7 bases line up with TRBD1. V was pared by 0 bases and J by 0 bases, with 1 base of the junction left unmatched. The CDR3 sequence is 15 residues long. CDR1 is SGHVS, CDR2 FQNEAQ, per germline. The DNA of the CDR3 is TGTGCCAGCAGCTTAGCCGGACAGGCTAACTATGGCTACACCTTC. As protein: CASSLAGQANYGYTF.

This rearrangement joins TRBV6-6 to TRBJ2-7; TRBD1 might be the D (6 bases). V was clipped by 2 bases and J by 2 bases, with 16 bases between them. The CDR3 is 16 residues long. The germline CDR1 and CDR2 sequences are MNHNY and SVGAGI (reference sequence). DNA of the CDR3: TGTGCCAGCAGTTACCTGGCCCCAGGGGAAACCTACGAGCAGTACTTC. Protein: CASSYLAPGETYEQYF.

This chain joins TRBV9 and TRBJ1-3; D is undetermined. V gave up 1 base and J gave up 0 bases, with 23 bases separating them. Germline CDR1 reads SGDLS; CDR2 reads YYNGEE. The CDR3 contains 20 residues. The CDR3 protein is CASSVSPTRQAMSSGNTIYF. In DNA, the CDR3 is TGTGCCAGCAGCGTAAGCCCCACTAGACAAGCGATGAGCTCTGGAAACACCATATATTTT. The full variable domain, rest sourced from reference TRBV9 and TRBJ1-3, is DSGVTQTPKHLITATGQRVTLRCSPRSGDLSVYWYQQSLDQGLQFLIQYYNGEERAKGNILERFSAQQFPDLHSELNLSSLELGDSALYFCASSVSPTRQAMSSGNTIYFGEGSWLTVV.

This rearrangement joins TRBV27 to TRBJ2-3; 9 positions agree with TRBD1. From germline, CDR1 is MNHEY and CDR2 SMNVEV (reference sequence). The junction had 12 bases not matched to a gene; V was cut back by 6 bases and J by 5 bases. CDR3 length: 16 amino acids. CDR3 nucleotides: TGTGCCAGCAGGTCAACAGGGGGCCAAGGTATAGATACGCAGTATTTT. It encodes CASRSTGGQGIDTQYF.

Only one count was recorded for this clone. The rearrangement links TRBV14 to TRBJ2-3, with TRBD2 matching 9 bases. The CDR3 is 15 amino acids. The junction had 2 bases not matched to a gene; V was cut back by 4 bases and J by 0 bases. Germline assignment: CDR1 SGHDN and CDR2 FVKESK. The DNA for the CDR3 is TGTGCCAGCAGCCGAGGACTAGCGAGCACAGATACGCAGTATTTT. This codes for CASSRGLASTDTQYF. The full variable domain, completed using reference TRBV14 and TRBJ2-3, is EAGVTQFPSHSVIEKGQTVTLRCDPISGHDNLYWYRRVMGKEIKFLLHFVKESKQDESGMPNNRFLAERTGGTYSTLKVQPAELEDSGVYFCASSRGLASTDTQYFGPGTRLTVL.